Shown below are 24 T cell receptor beta chains from a single sample sequenced in a study of T-cell reconstitution after alpha-beta-depleted transplantation in children. TCRbeta library preparation incorporated unique molecular identifiers. TCRdb processed the PCR reads anew with MiXCR; each CDR3 protein has one entry. The sample lists some 550,000 distinct CDR3 sequences, 23% occurring once. The material sequenced was PBMCs, mostly from graft donor cells, taken 360 days after TCRalphabeta/CD19-depleted stem cell transplant. The receptors stem from a boy younger than two who had a stem cell transplant for acute myeloid leukemia, so the T cells may come from the graft donor.

Many counts were recorded for this clonotype. V is TRBV6-1 and J is TRBJ1-5, with 8 positions matching TRBD1. Germline trimming cut 6 bases from V and 0 bases from J; bases unmatched to any gene: 4. CDR1 MNHNS and CDR2 SASEGT come from the germline V gene. The CDR3 sequence is 15 residues long. CDR3 nucleotide sequence: TGTGCCAGCAGAACGACAGGGGCTAGCAATCAGCCCCAGCATTTT. Its translation: CASRTTGASNQPQHF.

This clonotype was picked up a small number of times. The chain uses TRBV12-3 or TRBV12-4 and TRBJ2-7, with 7 positions matching TRBD1. J was trimmed by 3 bases and V by 5 bases; bases with no gene match: 10. The CDR3 covers 15 residues. CDR3 region: CASSDPGRGFYEQYF. The CDR3 DNA reads TGTGCCAGCAGTGATCCGGGCAGGGGGTTCTACGAGCAGTACTTC.

This clonotype has a count of ten or more. The chain carries TRBV20-1 and TRBJ2-3, with 8 bases identical to TRBD2. Trimming at V came to 6 bases and at J to 7 bases, leaving 12 bases not matched to a gene. Germline CDR1 is DFQATT and CDR2 is SNEGSKA (reference sequence). CDR3 length: 14 residues. The CDR3 reads CSATAGDHTNTQYF. The CDR3 DNA is TGCAGTGCGACAGCGGGGGACCACACGAATACGCAGTATTTT.

The chain uses TRBV11-2 and TRBJ2-5, with 11 bases that match TRBD2. J gave up 1 base and V 4 bases, and 2 bases lay outside the gene matches. CDR3 length: 15 residues. The germline CDR1 and CDR2 sequences are SGHAT and FQNNGV. The CDR3 loop reads CASSSGLAVQETQYF. CDR3 coding DNA: TGTGCCAGCAGCTCGGGACTAGCGGTCCAAGAGACCCAGTACTTC.

This clonotype was seen repeatedly, ten times or more. The gene calls are TRBV20-1 and TRBJ2-4; D ambiguous. Germline V CDR1 and CDR2: DFQATT, SNEGSKA (reference sequence). The CDR3 extends over 10 amino acids. This CDR3 is CSALSNIQYF. The CDR3, as DNA: TGCAGCGCTTTATCGAACATTCAGTACTTC.

The table lists this clonotype with a few counts. The chain uses TRBV6-5 and TRBJ2-7, with TRBD1 matching over 8 bases. The J segment lost 3 bases and the V segment lost 2 bases, leaving 6 bases of the junction unmatched. The CDR3 sequence is 15 residues long. In germline, CDR1 is MNHEY, CDR2 SVGAGI. Written as DNA, the CDR3 is TGTGCCAGCAGTTACGAGACAGGGGTAGGCTACGAGCAGTACTTC. Its protein is CASSYETGVGYEQYF.

The chain recombines TRBV6-1 with TRBJ2-1; TRBD1 is a possible D gene (5 bases). Germline V lookup: CDR1 MNHNS, CDR2 SASEGT. There are 16 residues in the CDR3. Trimming stripped 5 bases from V and 4 bases from J, with 18 bases between. The CDR3 sequence: CASSPGRAGWYNEQFF. The CDR3 region has the DNA TGTGCCAGCAGTCCCGGACGGGCAGGGTGGTACAATGAGCAGTTCTTC.

The gene calls are TRBV29-1 and TRBJ2-7; D is unclear. The CDR3 is 13 residues long. Germline V gives CDR1 SQVTM, CDR2 ANQGSEA. The germline V and J ends were trimmed by 5 bases and 2 bases, with 13 bases remaining between them. The CDR3 region is CSVTPSTPYEQYF. CDR3 nucleotide sequence: TGCAGCGTTACGCCTTCGACACCCTACGAGCAGTACTTC.

About this clonotype itself: A much larger clone sits a single nucleotide away, making a read error possible. This CDR3 fails to terminate in the conserved phenylalanine or tryptophan, so it likely reflects a read error. The J gene is TRBJ1-5, the V gene TRBV20-1, with unresolved D. The germline V and J ends were trimmed by 0 bases and 3 bases, with 9 bases remaining between them. The CDR3 is 14 residues long. Germline V CDR1 and CDR2: DFQATT, SNEGSKA (reference sequence). DNA of the CDR3: TGCAGTGCTAGAGAGGGAGGGAACAATCAGCCCCAGCATTCT. This translates into CSAREGGNNQPQHS.

CDR3 sequence reads: CASSFRGLAGITDTQYF. CDR3 sequence (DNA): TGTGCCAGCAGTTTCAGAGGACTAGCGGGTATCACAGATACGCAGTATTTT. This chain uses TRBV12-3 or TRBV12-4 with TRBJ2-3; 11 bases are a match to TRBD2. This CDR3 comprises 17 residues. V shed 3 bases and J 2 bases; nucleotides not matched to a gene: 7.

This clonotype has at least ten counts. This sequence joins TRBV7-9 and TRBJ2-5; no reliable D call. This CDR3 spans 13 amino acids. V lost 3 bases and J 0 bases, leaving 5 bases between the germline ends. Germline loops: CDR1 SEHNR, CDR2 FQNEAQ (reference sequence). The CDR3 spells CASSFRNQETQYF. The CDR3 DNA is TGTGCCAGCAGCTTCAGAAACCAAGAGACCCAGTACTTC.

In this sample, this clonotype turned up many times. The chain employs TRBV20-1 and TRBJ2-2; D might be TRBD2 (7 bases). V lost 6 bases, J lost 2 bases, and 13 bases lay in between. The CDR3 extends over 14 amino acids. Germline CDR1 DFQATT, CDR2 SNEGSKA (reference sequence). The CDR3 reads CSAARGGNTGELFF. For the CDR3, the DNA is TGCAGTGCGGCAAGGGGGGGAAACACCGGGGAGCTGTTTTTT.

This clonotype was found a few times. V and J are TRBV20-1 and TRBJ1-2, with a possible D match to TRBD1 (6 bases). Per germline, CDR1 DFQATT and CDR2 SNEGSKA (reference sequence). The CDR3 has 12 amino acids. The V gene lost 3 bases and the J gene lost 5 bases, with 10 bases spanning the gap. The CDR3 sequence: CSASPQGYGYTF. The CDR3 DNA follows: TGCAGTGCTAGCCCCCAGGGGTATGGCTACACCTTC.

This rearrangement joins TRBV7-6 to TRBJ2-1; TRBD1 aligns across 8 bases. The trim removed 4 bases at V and 5 bases at J, leaving 10 bases unmatched. CDR1 and CDR2 (germline): SGHVS, FNYEAQ. The CDR3 sequence is 16 residues long. The CDR3 nucleotides are TGTGCCAGCAGCTCGCTGACAGGGGTTGGGAACAATGAGCAGTTCTTC. It yields the protein CASSSLTGVGNNEQFF. Looking up the rest from reference TRBV7-6 and TRBJ2-1 gives the full variable domain: GAGVSQSPRYKVTKRGQDVALRCDPISGHVSLYWYRQALGQGPEFLTYFNYEAQQDKSGLPNDRFSAERPEGSISTLTIQRTEQRDSAMYRCASSSLTGVGNNEQFFGPGTRLTVL.

This clonotype came up many times. The chain has TRBV7-9 and TRBJ2-4; D ambiguous. CDR1 and CDR2 from the germline V gene are SEHNR and FQNEAQ (reference sequence). Deletions cut 5 bases from V and 3 bases from J, with 8 bases between. The CDR3 loop spans 13 amino acids. CDR3 region: CASSAWDKNIQYF. The CDR3 DNA reads as TGTGCCAGCAGCGCCTGGGACAAAAACATTCAGTACTTC.

This clonotype was recorded at least ten times. The rearrangement links TRBV7-2 to TRBJ1-1; D is undetermined. The germline gives CDR1 SGHTA, CDR2 FQGNSA. V lost 3 bases to trimming and J lost 0 bases, with 8 bases between them. There are 14 residues in the CDR3. This CDR3 is CASSFTQLNTEAFF. For the CDR3, the DNA is TGTGCCAGCAGCTTTACTCAATTGAACACTGAAGCTTTCTTT.

This clonotype came up a few times. V and J are TRBV7-2 and TRBJ2-1, with 10 nucleotides matching TRBD1. The CDR3 sequence is 15 residues long. The V gene end was trimmed by 2 bases and the J gene end by 9 bases; junction bases not matched to a gene: 7. Looked up from germline, CDR1 is SGHTA and CDR2 is FQGNSA. The chain's CDR3 is CASSLWGTGEREQFF. The CDR3 DNA sequence: TGTGCCAGCAGCTTATGGGGGACAGGGGAGCGTGAGCAGTTCTTC.

The V and J genes are TRBV27 and TRBJ1-5; 8 bases fit TRBD1. The CDR3 has 14 residues. Germline trimming cut 4 bases from V and 8 bases from J; bases unmatched to any gene: 7. Germline V CDR1 and CDR2: MNHEY, SMNVEV (reference sequence). CDR3 residues: CASSSRTGSKPQHF. In nucleotides, the CDR3 is TGTGCCAGCAGTTCTCGGACAGGGAGCAAGCCCCAGCATTTT.

This clonotype occurred once. It may be a read error: a sequence one base away is much more abundant. This sequence joins TRBV7-8 and TRBJ2-5, with D possibly TRBD1 on 6 matching bases. The CDR3 has 13 amino acids. Per germline, CDR1 SGHVS and CDR2 FQNEAQ. V dropped 4 bases and J dropped 3 bases, with 9 bases sitting between them. CDR3 sequence: CASSSSGEETQYF. CDR3 DNA: TGTGCCAGCAGCTCTTCAGGGGAAGAGACCCAGTACTTC.

This clonotype was counted ten times or more. The rearrangement joins TRBV3-1 to TRBJ2-2, with a weak D call TRBD2 (6 bases). V was shortened by 0 bases and J by 1 base, with 9 bases between the two germline ends. Germline V lookup: CDR1 LGHDT, CDR2 YNNKEL (reference sequence). The CDR3 sequence is 16 residues long. The CDR3 loop is CASSQEGGWNTGELFF. The CDR3 bases are TGTGCCAGCAGCCAAGAGGGGGGATGGAACACCGGGGAGCTGTTTTTT.

The chain recombines TRBV28 with TRBJ2-7, with D perhaps TRBD1 or TRBD2 (5 bases each). Per germline, CDR1 MDHEN and CDR2 SYDVKM. Trimming took 7 bases from V and 5 from J, leaving 15 bases between them. The CDR3 length is 13 residues. As DNA, the CDR3 is TGTGCCAGCACCTCGGGACGGGCCCACGAGCAGTACGTC. This sequence encodes CASTSGRAHEQYV.

The chain is built from TRBV20-1 and TRBJ1-1; maybe TRBD1 (6 bases). The CDR3 extends over 13 amino acids. Looked up from germline, CDR1 is DFQATT and CDR2 is SNEGSKA (reference sequence). V dropped 6 bases and J dropped 4 bases, with 15 bases sitting between them. The chain's CDR3 is CSAPVGGFTEAFF. CDR3 nucleotides: TGCAGTGCCCCAGTAGGGGGGTTCACTGAAGCTTTCTTT.

V usage is TRBV27 and J usage is TRBJ2-2; 7 positions match TRBD1. The germline gives CDR1 MNHEY, CDR2 SMNVEV (reference sequence). CDR3 size: 15 residues. V lost 5 bases and J lost 3; bases outside the gene matches: 6. The CDR3 DNA follows: TGTGCCAGCAGTACTCGGGACAGCTACACCGGGGAGCTGTTTTTT. Translating it yields CASSTRDSYTGELFF.

In this sample, this clonotype turned up many times. The rearrangement joins TRBV20-1 to TRBJ2-5; possible D gene TRBD2, 5 bases. The CDR3 runs 13 residues. Looked up from germline, CDR1 is DFQATT and CDR2 is SNEGSKA (reference sequence). The V end was cut by 5 bases, the J end by 2 bases, with 12 bases between. Here the CDR3 reads CSAVSGSQETQYF. CDR3 nucleotides: TGCAGTGCTGTAAGCGGATCTCAAGAGACCCAGTACTTC.